The 5 T cell receptor beta chains below were found in one sample sequenced in a study of a mutant IDH1 vaccine in newly diagnosed glioma. Clones were sequenced by immunoSEQ multiplex PCR, and TCRdb holds only the in-frame ones, with some missing. The table has around 85,000 clones, over 75% seen once; the top ten hold roughly 2%. Time point reported: week 23, last vaccination. A single vaccine dose contained 300 ug of mutant IDH1 20-mer peptide, and topical imiquimod was used with it. The antigens for these receptors are not known. The sample here was PBMCs, taken from a glioma patient whose treatment included an IDH1 peptide vaccine. These receptors were taken from a man in his thirties or forties with glioma. Some clones in this sample may be carry-over from other donors' samples.

The sample holds a few counts of this clone. This chain uses TRBV4-2 with TRBJ2-7; 12 nucleotides align to TRBD2. Trimming cost V 0 bases and J 4 bases; bases outside gene matches: 7. The CDR3 totals 17 residues. Germline V gene data show CDR1 as LGHNA and CDR2 as YNFKEQ. CDR3 region: CASSQEGLAGGPYEQYF. CDR3 nucleotide sequence: TGTGCCAGCAGCCAAGAGGGTCTAGCGGGAGGGCCGTACGAGCAGTACTTC.

This chain links TRBV11-2 with TRBJ1-3, with D possibly matching TRBD1 (6 bases). Trimming stripped 6 bases from V and 4 bases from J, with 19 bases between. In germline, CDR1 is SGHAT, CDR2 FQNNGV. The CDR3 has 16 residues. The CDR3, as DNA: TGTGCCAGCAGTCCTTCACGCGGGGACATAGGAAACACCATATATTTT. This encodes CASSPSRGDIGNTIYF.

This clone appeared once. V is TRBV13 and J is TRBJ2-5, with D perhaps matching TRBD2 (6 bases). The tail of the sequence fits TRBJ2-7 better, so the J call may be wrong. Germline V CDR1 and CDR2: PRHDT, FYEKMQ (reference sequence). CDR3 length: 17 residues. The CDR3 sequence: CASSANPLAPGSYEQYF. In DNA form, the CDR3 reads TGTGCCAGCAGCGCCAACCCGCTAGCGCCCGGCTCCTACGAGCAGTACTTC.

In its sample, this clone was seen once. The chain employs TRBV4-2 and TRBJ2-7; 9 bases align to TRBD2. CDR1 and CDR2 from the germline V gene are LGHNA and YNFKEQ. J was trimmed by 2 bases and V by 1 base; bases with no gene match: 3. The CDR3 has 15 residues. This CDR3 is CASSQASGATYEQYF. The CDR3 DNA follows: TGTGCCAGCAGCCAAGCTAGCGGGGCCACCTACGAGCAGTACTTC.

The chain recombines TRBV29-1 with TRBJ1-2, with D perhaps TRBD1 (6 bases). The germline V gene encodes CDR1 SQVTM and CDR2 ANQGSEA. V lost 0 bases, J lost 2 bases, and 13 bases lay in between. There are 15 residues in the CDR3. The DNA for the CDR3 is TGCAGCGTTGAAGAAAGGACAGCCCGGAACTATGGCTACACCTTC. This sequence encodes CSVEERTARNYGYTF. The complete variable domain, with remaining parts taken from reference TRBV29-1 and TRBJ1-2, reads SAVISQKPSRDICQRGTSLTIQCQVDSQVTMMFWYRQQPGQSLTLIATANQGSEATYESGFVIDKFPISRPNLTFSTLTVSNMSPEDSSIYLCSVEERTARNYGYTFGSGTRLTVV.